These 27 T cell receptor beta chains came from one sample sequenced in a study of shared clonotypes between healthy human individuals. Selected positively for CCR7 and CD45RO-negative, naive CD8 cells excluded terminally differentiated effector memory CD45RA+ cells. The repertoire was sequenced with immunoSEQ multiplex PCR; TCRdb's copy has only in-frame clones and lacks some. The sample lists millions of clones; roughly 94% were seen once. Sequencing was carried out using naive CD8+ T cells sorted from blood. The receptors stem from a man in his late teens or twenties in good health.

This chain joins TRBV10-1 and TRBJ2-7; TRBD1 aligns across 8 bases. Trimming cost V 3 bases and J 5 bases; bases outside gene matches: 6. The CDR3 spans 14 residues. Germline-derived CDR1 and CDR2 are WNHNN and SYGVQD (reference sequence). CDR3 amino acids: CASSDGQGLDEQYF. The CDR3 DNA sequence: TGCGCCAGCAGTGATGGACAGGGTCTGGACGAGCAGTACTTC.

DNA of the CDR3: TGCACCAGCAGCCAAGAAGGGAGCGGATACTACAATGAGCAGTTCTTC. Its translation: CTSSQEGSGYYNEQFF. This chain joins TRBV1 and TRBJ2-1; TRBD2 was called by the table and not checked on the DNA. TRBV1 counts as a pseudogene. CDR3 size: 16 residues.

The V and J genes are TRBV25-1 and TRBJ2-5; TRBD2 matches 9 bases. The germline V gene encodes CDR1 MGHDK and CDR2 SYGVNS. The V gene end was trimmed by 0 bases and the J gene end by 5 bases; junction bases not matched to a gene: 7. The CDR3 has 16 residues. The CDR3 sequence: CASSEYLREGLETQYF. For the CDR3, the DNA is TGTGCCAGCAGTGAATACCTGCGGGAGGGCCTCGAGACCCAGTACTTC.

Turning to this clone: This sample also contains other DNA sequences that code for the same CDR3. The chain carries TRBV27 and TRBJ2-7; D gene uncertain. Trimming pared 1 base from V and 0 bases from J, leaving 7 bases between. This CDR3 has 14 amino acids. Germline V gene data show CDR1 as MNHEY and CDR2 as SMNVEV (reference sequence). Here the CDR3 reads CASSLWADSYEQYF. CDR3 DNA sequence: TGTGCCAGCAGTTTATGGGCAGACTCCTACGAGCAGTACTTC.

The V gene is TRBV6-5, the J gene TRBJ1-1, with a possible D match to TRBD1 (5 bases). The germline CDR1 and CDR2 sequences are MNHEY and SVGAGI. The CDR3 runs 14 residues. Trimming cost V 5 bases and J 8 bases, with 18 bases left between them. Here the CDR3 DNA reads TGTGCCAGCAGTACTGACAGTCTAGCCCTGGAAGCTTTCTTT. This codes for CASSTDSLALEAFF.

The chain is built from TRBV27 and TRBJ1-1; TRBD1 might be the D (5 bases). Trimming took 8 bases from V and 4 from J, leaving 23 bases between them. The CDR3 is 16 residues long. In germline, CDR1 is MNHEY, CDR2 SMNVEV (reference sequence). The CDR3 DNA reads as TGTGCCAGCGGTGCTTCGGGGGGGGAAGTTAGCACTGAAGCTTTCTTT. It translates to CASGASGGEVSTEAFF.

The chain joins TRBV4-3 to TRBJ2-2, with TRBD2 matching over 11 bases. This CDR3 is 17 amino acids long. Looked up from germline, CDR1 is LGHNA and CDR2 is YSLEER. V gave up 0 bases and J gave up 3 bases; unmatched junction bases: 3. The CDR3 nucleotides are TGCGCCAGCAGCCAAGATCCGGGACTAGCGGACACCGGGGAGCTGTTTTTT. It is translated as CASSQDPGLADTGELFF.

The chain couples TRBV11-2 to TRBJ1-2; maybe TRBD1 (5 bases). The CDR3 contains 15 residues. Trimming removed 0 bases from V and 2 bases from J, with 10 bases in between. Germline CDR1 reads SGHAT; CDR2 reads FQNNGV. The CDR3 loop is CASSLEGWGNYGYTF. The CDR3 DNA is TGTGCCAGCAGCTTAGAGGGATGGGGCAACTATGGCTACACCTTC.

V gene TRBV11-2 combines with J gene TRBJ2-7, with 7 nucleotides matching TRBD1. J gave up 2 bases and V 3 bases, and 4 bases lay outside the gene matches. This CDR3 has 14 residues. In germline, CDR1 is SGHAT, CDR2 FQNNGV. The CDR3 sequence: CASSFYRGPYEQYF. CDR3 coding DNA: TGTGCCAGCAGCTTTTACAGGGGACCCTACGAGCAGTACTTC.

V gene TRBV7-9 combines with J gene TRBJ1-4; 7 bases map to TRBD1. From germline, CDR1 is SEHNR and CDR2 FQNEAQ (reference sequence). CDR3 size: 18 residues. Trimming cost V 5 bases and J 3 bases; bases outside gene matches: 15. CDR3 DNA sequence: TGTGCCAGCAGCCCATACTCCGGGACAGCTGTACCTAATGAAAAACTGTTTTTT. Residues: CASSPYSGTAVPNEKLFF.

The chain combines TRBV5-3 with TRBJ1-2, with a weak D call TRBD1 (6 bases). TRBV5-3 carries the ORF label, with uncertain function. V was pared by 3 bases and J by 2 bases, with 11 bases between. CDR3 length equals 14 residues. CDR3 sequence (DNA): TGTGCCAGAAGCTACAACAGGGCCAACTATGGCTACACCTTC. Its translation is CARSYNRANYGYTF.

This sequence joins TRBV28 and TRBJ1-1, with TRBD1 identical over 10 bases. Trimming at V came to 2 bases and at J to 4 bases, leaving 7 bases not matched to a gene. The CDR3 spans 16 residues. CDR1 is MDHEN and CDR2 is SYDVKM in the germline V gene. DNA of the CDR3: TGTGCCAGCAGTTTAAGGACAGGGGGAAGGAGCACTGAAGCTTTCTTT. Protein sequence: CASSLRTGGRSTEAFF.

The chain has TRBV5-1 and TRBJ2-6, with D possibly being TRBD1 or TRBD2 (5 bases each). V gave up 5 bases and J gave up 0 bases, with 21 bases separating them. Germline values: CDR1 SGHRS, CDR2 YFSETQ. The CDR3 spans 19 residues. In DNA form, the CDR3 reads TGCGCCAGCAGTTTGTTAGATGGGACGTTTGACTCTGGGGCCAACGTCCTGACTTTC. Translating it yields CASSLLDGTFDSGANVLTF.

This sequence joins TRBV7-8 and TRBJ2-1, with TRBD2 matching over 7 bases. Germline lookup yields CDR1 SGHVS and CDR2 FQNEAQ. The CDR3 loop spans 15 amino acids. The V segment lost 2 bases and the J segment 3 bases; nucleotides outside the gene matches: 4. The CDR3 spells CASSLISGNYNEQFF. DNA of the CDR3: TGTGCCAGCAGCTTAATAAGCGGGAACTACAATGAGCAGTTCTTC. Variable domain in full (rest from reference TRBV7-8 and TRBJ2-1): GAGVSQSPRYKVAKRGQDVALRCDPISGHVSLFWYQQALGQGPEFLTYFQNEAQLDKSGLPSDRFFAERPEGSVSTLKIQRTQQEDSAVYLCASSLISGNYNEQFFGPGTRLTVL.

This clone was recorded only once. Other DNA sequences from this sample encode an identical CDR3 as well. The chain recombines TRBV6-5 with TRBJ2-7; no reliable D call. Trimming shortened V by 0 bases and J by 7 bases, and 4 bases separated the two germline ends. The CDR3 has 11 amino acids. CDR1 is MNHEY, CDR2 SVGAGI, per germline. Here the CDR3 reads CASSYSGEQYF. Here the CDR3 DNA reads TGTGCCAGCAGTTACTCAGGGGAGCAGTACTTC.

This chain links TRBV4-3 with TRBJ2-2; D not resolved. The CDR3 contains 14 residues. Germline V gives CDR1 LGHNA, CDR2 YSLEER. The V gene lost 1 base and the J gene lost 4 bases, with 7 bases spanning the gap. This CDR3 reads CASSQGQLTGELFF. The CDR3 region has the DNA TGCGCCAGCAGCCAAGGGCAGCTCACCGGGGAGCTGTTTTTT.

The chain couples TRBV7-9 to TRBJ2-5; no definite D call. There are 15 residues in the CDR3. The ends were cut back, 2 bases at V and 0 bases at J, with 10 bases in the middle. CDR1 is SEHNR, CDR2 FQNEAQ, per germline (reference sequence). In nucleotides, the CDR3 is TGTGCCAGCAGCTTACGGAAGGTTTACCAAGAGACCCAGTACTTC. The encoded protein is CASSLRKVYQETQYF.

This rearrangement joins TRBV7-8 to TRBJ2-7; D perhaps matches TRBD1 (6 bases). The CDR3 contains 16 residues. Germline V gives CDR1 SGHVS, CDR2 FQNEAQ. With 0 bases removed from V and 0 bases from J, the gap between germline ends came to 12 bases. CDR3 DNA sequence: TGTGCCAGCAGCTTAGCGAAGGACAGAAGCTCCTACGAGCAGTACTTC. Translation gives CASSLAKDRSSYEQYF.

To note about this clone: Other DNA sequences in this specimen translate into the identical CDR3. The chain is built from TRBV19 and TRBJ2-7; perhaps TRBD2 as D (5 bases). Germline CDR1 reads LNHDA; CDR2 reads SQIVND (reference sequence). The CDR3 is made up of 13 amino acids. V gave up 5 bases and J gave up 2 bases, with 10 bases separating them. This CDR3 reads CASSLGLAYEQYF. The DNA for the CDR3 is TGTGCCAGTAGTCTTGGACTGGCCTACGAGCAGTACTTC.

This clone was counted between two and nine times. One end of the junction does not line up with germline, which may come from a read error. This CDR3 is also generated by other DNA sequences in the sample. The chain uses TRBV29-1 and TRBJ1-1; no clear D gene. Germline V CDR1 and CDR2: SQVTM, ANQGSEA. CDR3 size: 11 residues. CDR3 residues: CSGEQNTEAFF. DNA for the CDR3: TGCAGCGGTGAACAGAACACTGAAGCTTTCTTT.

The V call is TRBV4-3, the J call TRBJ2-3; possibly TRBD1 or TRBD2 for D (5 bases each). Germline V gene lookup returns CDR1 LGHNA and CDR2 YSLEER. The V end lost 0 bases, the J end lost 1 base, and 17 bases lay between the germline ends. This CDR3 is built from 18 residues. This CDR3 is CASSQEAPGTLGTDTQYF. The CDR3, as DNA: TGCGCCAGCAGCCAAGAAGCGCCCGGGACGCTAGGCACAGATACGCAGTATTTT.

The genes are TRBV5-1 and TRBJ2-7; 10 nucleotides agree with TRBD1. Germline assignment: CDR1 SGHRS and CDR2 YFSETQ. The ends lost 5 bases at V and 6 bases at J; junction bases unmatched: 8. The CDR3 totals 14 residues. The CDR3 protein is CASSSGTGAAEQYF. The CDR3 DNA sequence: TGCGCCAGCAGTTCCGGGACAGGGGCGGCCGAGCAGTACTTC.

The chain carries TRBV10-2 and TRBJ2-7; no reliable D call. The CDR3 contains 13 residues. Germline CDR1 WSHSY, CDR2 SAAADI. V dropped 8 bases and J dropped 3 bases, with 14 bases sitting between them. The CDR3: CASSMGLYYEQYF. In DNA, the CDR3 is TGCGCCAGCTCGATGGGCTTATACTACGAGCAGTACTTC.

In its sample, this clone was seen once. The rearrangement links TRBV7-4 to TRBJ2-7; D unclear. V was shortened by 1 base and J by 1 base, with 11 bases between the two germline ends. The CDR3 loop spans 15 amino acids. Germline V lookup: CDR1 SGHVT, CDR2 SQSDAQ. The chain's CDR3 is CASSLGTEESYEQYF. The CDR3 DNA follows: TGTGCCAGCAGCTTAGGTACCGAGGAGTCCTACGAGCAGTACTTC.

This sequence joins TRBV10-2 and TRBJ2-7; D is undetermined. The germline V and J ends were trimmed by 6 bases and 6 bases, with 6 bases remaining between them. From germline, CDR1 is WSHSY and CDR2 SAAADI. The CDR3 loop spans 10 amino acids. In nucleotides, the CDR3 is TGCGCCAGCAGGGGTGGCGAGCAGTACTTC. Translation: CASRGGEQYF.

Comment on this clone: Additional DNA sequences in this sample encode the identical CDR3. The chain couples TRBV13 to TRBJ2-5, with D possibly called TRBD1 or TRBD2 (6 bases each). CDR3 length: 15 residues. Trimming took 1 base from V and 0 from J, leaving 9 bases between them. The germline V gene encodes CDR1 PRHDT and CDR2 FYEKMQ (reference sequence). This chain's CDR3 is CASSLAGGHQETQYF. CDR3 bases: TGTGCCAGCAGCTTAGCCGGGGGCCACCAAGAGACCCAGTACTTC.

The chain is built from TRBV27 and TRBJ1-1, with a possible D match to TRBD1 (5 bases). Trimming shortened V by 2 bases and J by 4 bases, and 11 bases separated the two germline ends. From germline, CDR1 is MNHEY and CDR2 SMNVEV (reference sequence). The CDR3 is 14 amino acids. This CDR3 is CASSLGQGITEAFF. In nucleotides, the CDR3 is TGTGCCAGCAGTTTAGGGCAGGGAATCACTGAAGCTTTCTTT.